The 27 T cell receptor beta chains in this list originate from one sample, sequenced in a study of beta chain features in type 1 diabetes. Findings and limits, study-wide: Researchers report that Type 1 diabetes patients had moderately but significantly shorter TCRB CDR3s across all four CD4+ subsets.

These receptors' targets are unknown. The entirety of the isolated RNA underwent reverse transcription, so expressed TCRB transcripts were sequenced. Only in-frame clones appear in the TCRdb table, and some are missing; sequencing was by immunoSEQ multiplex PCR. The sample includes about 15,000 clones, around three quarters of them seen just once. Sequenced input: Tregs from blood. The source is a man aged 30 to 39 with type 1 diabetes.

The CDR3 reads CASSDNRVFQPQHF. DNA for the CDR3: TGTGCCAGCAGTGACAATCGAGTGTTTCAGCCCCAGCATTTT. The chain carries TRBV6-1 and TRBJ1-5; no clear D gene. V was trimmed by 3 bases and J by 6 bases, leaving 12 bases between them. Germline V gene lookup returns CDR1 MNHNS and CDR2 SASEGT. The length of the CDR3 is 14 residues.

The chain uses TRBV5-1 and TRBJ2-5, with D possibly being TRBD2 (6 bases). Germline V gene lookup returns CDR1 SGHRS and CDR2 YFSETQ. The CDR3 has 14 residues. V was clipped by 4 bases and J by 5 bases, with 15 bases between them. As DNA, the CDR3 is TGCGCCAGCAGCCCCTGGGGGGTCGGGGAGACCCAGTACTTC. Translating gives CASSPWGVGETQYF.

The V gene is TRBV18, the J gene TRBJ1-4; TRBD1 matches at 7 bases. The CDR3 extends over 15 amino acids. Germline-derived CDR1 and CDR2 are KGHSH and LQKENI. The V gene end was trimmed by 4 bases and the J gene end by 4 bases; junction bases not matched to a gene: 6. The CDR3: CASSLAGQNNEKLFF. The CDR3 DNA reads TGTGCCAGCTCACTCGCGGGACAGAATAATGAAAAACTGTTTTTT.

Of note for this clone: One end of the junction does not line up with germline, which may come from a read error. CDR3 DNA: TGTGCCAGCAGTCCTCGGGACAGGGGTTCGCGGCAGCTCTTC. As protein: CASSPRDRGSRQLF. The V and J genes are TRBV6-1 and TRBJ2-7; 10 nucleotides match TRBD1. CDR1 and CDR2 (germline): MNHNS, SASEGT. The CDR3 spans 14 residues.

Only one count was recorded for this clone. CDR3 in amino acids: CASSLQHRGEQYF. The DNA of the CDR3 is TGTGCCAGTAGTCTTCAACACAGGGGCGAGCAGTACTTC. This chain joins TRBV19 and TRBJ2-7; 7 bases align to TRBD1. Germline V gene lookup returns CDR1 LNHDA and CDR2 SQIVND (reference sequence). With V trimmed by 5 bases and J by 6 bases, 7 bases remained unmatched. This CDR3 region has 13 residues.

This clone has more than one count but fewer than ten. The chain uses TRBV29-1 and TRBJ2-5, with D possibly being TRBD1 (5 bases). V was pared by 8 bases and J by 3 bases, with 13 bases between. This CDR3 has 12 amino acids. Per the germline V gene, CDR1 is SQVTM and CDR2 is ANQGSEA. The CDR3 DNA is TGCAGCTCGGTAGGGGCGAAAGAGACCCAGTACTTC. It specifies CSSVGAKETQYF.

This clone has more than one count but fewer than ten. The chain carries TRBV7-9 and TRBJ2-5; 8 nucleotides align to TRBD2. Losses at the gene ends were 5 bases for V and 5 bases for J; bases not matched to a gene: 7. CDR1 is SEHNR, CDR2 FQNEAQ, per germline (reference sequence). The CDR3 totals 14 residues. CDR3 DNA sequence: TGTGCCAGCAGCCCCGGACTAGCTGGGGAGACCCAGTACTTC. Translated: CASSPGLAGETQYF.

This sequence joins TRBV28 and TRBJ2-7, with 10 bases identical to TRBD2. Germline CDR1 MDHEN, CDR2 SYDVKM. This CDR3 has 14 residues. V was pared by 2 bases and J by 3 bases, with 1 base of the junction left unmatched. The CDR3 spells CASSLTSGNYEQYF. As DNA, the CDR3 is TGTGCCAGCAGTTTAACTAGCGGGAACTACGAGCAGTACTTC.

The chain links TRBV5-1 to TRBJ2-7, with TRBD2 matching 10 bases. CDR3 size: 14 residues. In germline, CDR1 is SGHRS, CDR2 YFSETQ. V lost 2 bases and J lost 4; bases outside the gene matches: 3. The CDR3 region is CASSLAGGQYEQYF. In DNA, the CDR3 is TGCGCCAGCAGCTTAGCGGGGGGGCAATACGAGCAGTACTTC.

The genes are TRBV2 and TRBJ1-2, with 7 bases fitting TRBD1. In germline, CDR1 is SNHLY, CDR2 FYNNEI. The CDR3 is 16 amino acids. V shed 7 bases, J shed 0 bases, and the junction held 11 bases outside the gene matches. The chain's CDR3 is CASIRDRGATNYGYTF. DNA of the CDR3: TGTGCCAGCATCCGGGACAGAGGCGCTACTAACTATGGCTACACCTTC.

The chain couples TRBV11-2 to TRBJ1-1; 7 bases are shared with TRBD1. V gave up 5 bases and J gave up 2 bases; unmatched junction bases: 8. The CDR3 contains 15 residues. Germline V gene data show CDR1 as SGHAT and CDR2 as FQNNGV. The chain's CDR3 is CASSAYRGGNTEAFF. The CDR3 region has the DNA TGTGCCAGCAGCGCTTACAGGGGCGGTAACACTGAAGCTTTCTTT.

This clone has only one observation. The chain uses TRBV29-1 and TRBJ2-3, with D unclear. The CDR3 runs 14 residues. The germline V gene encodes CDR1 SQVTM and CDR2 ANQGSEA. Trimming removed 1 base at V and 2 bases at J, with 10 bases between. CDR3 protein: CSVEGTTNTDTQYF. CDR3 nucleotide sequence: TGCAGCGTTGAAGGCACAACAAACACAGATACGCAGTATTTT.

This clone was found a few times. The CDR3 sequence: CAISERLAGGFF. For the CDR3, the DNA is TGTGCCATCAGTGAGAGATTAGCGGGGGGGTTCTTC. The chain combines TRBV10-3 with TRBJ2-1; the match to TRBD2 covers 10 bases. Germline V gene lookup returns CDR1 ENHRY and CDR2 SYGVKD. The trim removed 2 bases at V and 15 bases at J, leaving 4 bases unmatched. CDR3 length equals 12 residues.

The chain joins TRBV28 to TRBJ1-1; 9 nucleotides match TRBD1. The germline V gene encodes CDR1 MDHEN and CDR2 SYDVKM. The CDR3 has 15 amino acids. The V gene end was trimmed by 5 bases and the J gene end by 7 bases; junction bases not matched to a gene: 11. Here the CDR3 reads CASSRTTGGKVEAFF. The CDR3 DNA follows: TGTGCCAGCAGTAGGACGACAGGGGGTAAGGTTGAAGCTTTCTTT.

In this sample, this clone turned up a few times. CDR3 DNA: TGTGCCAGCAGCCGGACAGATACGCAGTATTTT. As protein: CASSRTDTQYF. The chain combines TRBV7-2 with TRBJ2-3, with D unresolved. The germline gives CDR1 SGHTA, CDR2 FQGNSA. The CDR3 extends over 11 amino acids. With 5 bases removed from V and 3 bases from J, the gap between germline ends came to 3 bases.

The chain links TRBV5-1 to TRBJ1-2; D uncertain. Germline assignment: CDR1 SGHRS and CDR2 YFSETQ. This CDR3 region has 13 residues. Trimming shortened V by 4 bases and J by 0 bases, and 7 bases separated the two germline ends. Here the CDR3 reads CASSPDSNYGYTF. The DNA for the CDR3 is TGCGCCAGCAGCCCAGATTCTAACTATGGCTACACCTTC.

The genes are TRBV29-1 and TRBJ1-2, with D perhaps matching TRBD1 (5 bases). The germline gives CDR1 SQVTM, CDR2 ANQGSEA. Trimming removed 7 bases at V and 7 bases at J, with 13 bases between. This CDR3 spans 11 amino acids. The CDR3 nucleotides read TGCAGCGCCGGACAACTCTCTGGCTACACCTTC. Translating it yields CSAGQLSGYTF.

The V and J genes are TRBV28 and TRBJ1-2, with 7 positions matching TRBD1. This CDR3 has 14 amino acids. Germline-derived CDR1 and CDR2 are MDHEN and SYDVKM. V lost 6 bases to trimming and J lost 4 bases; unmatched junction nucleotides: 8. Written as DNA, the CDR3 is TGTGCCAGCAGCACAGGGACAGCGGTCTATGGCTACACCTTC. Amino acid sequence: CASSTGTAVYGYTF.

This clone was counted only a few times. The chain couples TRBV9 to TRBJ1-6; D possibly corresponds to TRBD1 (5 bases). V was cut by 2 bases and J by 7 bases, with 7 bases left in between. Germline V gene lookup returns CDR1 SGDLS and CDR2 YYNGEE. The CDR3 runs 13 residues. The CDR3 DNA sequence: TGTGCCAGCAGCGTCACAGGAAATTCACCCCTCCACTTT. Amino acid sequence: CASSVTGNSPLHF.

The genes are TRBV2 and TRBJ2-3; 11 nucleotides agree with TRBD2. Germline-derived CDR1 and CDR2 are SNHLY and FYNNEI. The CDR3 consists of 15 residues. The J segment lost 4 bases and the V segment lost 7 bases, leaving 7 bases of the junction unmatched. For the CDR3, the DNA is TGTGCCAGCAATGATCTAGCGGGGGGCCCAGATACGCAGTATTTT. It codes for CASNDLAGGPDTQYF.

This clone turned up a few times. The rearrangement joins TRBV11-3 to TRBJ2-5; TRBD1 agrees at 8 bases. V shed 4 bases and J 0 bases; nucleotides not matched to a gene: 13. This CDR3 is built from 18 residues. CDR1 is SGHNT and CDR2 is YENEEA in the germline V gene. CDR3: CASSSPAWAGGNQETQYF. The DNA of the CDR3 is TGTGCCAGCAGCTCCCCAGCGTGGGCAGGGGGCAACCAAGAGACCCAGTACTTC.

The CDR3: CASSLEQTNTEAFF. In DNA form, the CDR3 reads TGTGCCAGCAGTTTGGAACAGACGAACACTGAAGCTTTCTTT. The chain has TRBV27 and TRBJ1-1, with unresolved D. The CDR3 has 14 residues. CDR1 MNHEY and CDR2 SMNVEV come from the germline V gene (reference sequence). Trimming shortened V by 3 bases and J by 1 base, and 9 bases separated the two germline ends.

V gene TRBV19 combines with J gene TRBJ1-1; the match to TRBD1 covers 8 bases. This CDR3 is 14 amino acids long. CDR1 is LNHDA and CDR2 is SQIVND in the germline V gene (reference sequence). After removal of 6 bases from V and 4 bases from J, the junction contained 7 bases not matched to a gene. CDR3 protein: CASRLDRVSTEAFF. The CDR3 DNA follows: TGTGCCAGTAGGTTGGACAGGGTAAGCACTGAAGCTTTCTTT.

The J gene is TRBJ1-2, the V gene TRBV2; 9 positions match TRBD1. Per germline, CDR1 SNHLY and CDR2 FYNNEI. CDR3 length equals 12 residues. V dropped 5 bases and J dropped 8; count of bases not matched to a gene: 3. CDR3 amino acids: CASSRDREGYTF. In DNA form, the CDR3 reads TGTGCCAGCAGTCGGGACAGGGAAGGCTACACCTTC.

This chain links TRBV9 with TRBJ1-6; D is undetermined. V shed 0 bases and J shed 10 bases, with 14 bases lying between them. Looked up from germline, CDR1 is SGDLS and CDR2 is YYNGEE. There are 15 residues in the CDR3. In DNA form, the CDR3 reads TGTGCCAGCAGCGTAGAAAGTACTGGAGGATCACCCCTCCACTTT. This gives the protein CASSVESTGGSPLHF.

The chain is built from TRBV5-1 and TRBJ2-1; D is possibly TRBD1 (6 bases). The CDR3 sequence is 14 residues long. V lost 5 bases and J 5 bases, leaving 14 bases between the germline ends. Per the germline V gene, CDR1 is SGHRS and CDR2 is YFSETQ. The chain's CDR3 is CASSPGTLNNEQFF. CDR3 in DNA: TGCGCCAGCAGTCCCGGGACACTAAACAATGAGCAGTTCTTC.

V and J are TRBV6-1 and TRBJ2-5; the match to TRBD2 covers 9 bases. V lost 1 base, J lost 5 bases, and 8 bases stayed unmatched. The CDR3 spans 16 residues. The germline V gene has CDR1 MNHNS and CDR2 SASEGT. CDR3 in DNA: TGTGCCAGCAGTGAAGGGTTAGCGGGAGTGCGGGAGACCCAGTACTTC. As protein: CASSEGLAGVRETQYF.